This paragraph reports one T cell receptor (beta chain). This specimen comes from a study of OX40 agonist ivuxolimab in advanced cancers. V lost 6 bases and J lost 4, with 21 bases in between. This CDR3 comprises 16 residues. Germline V gene lookup returns CDR1 LNHDA and CDR2 SQIVND (reference sequence). The data were produced by immunoSEQ multiplex PCR, yet TCRdb's version contains in-frame clones alone and is incomplete. The table has tens of thousands of clones, about four fifths seen once; the top ten hold around 6.7%. V usage is TRBV19 and J usage is TRBJ1-1; TRBD1 is a possible D gene (5 bases). The receptor was derived from an adult with an advanced solid tumor such as melanoma, head and neck, liver or kidney cancer. This sample comprised CD4+ or CD8+ T cells sorted from blood, obtained in a trial of the OX40 agonist ivuxolimab. In DNA, the CDR3 is TGTGCCAGTAGCGTGACCTGGGACGTTCGGAGCACTGAAGCTTTCTTT. Residues: CASSVTWDVRSTEAFF.